This T cell receptor (beta chain) came from a study of blood T cell repertoires in COVID-19. The germline V gene has CDR1 SGHVT and CDR2 SQSDAQ. V was clipped by 7 bases and J by 7 bases, with 20 bases between them. The CDR3 spans 15 residues. Original analysis: Amplification from reference gene primers served as the basis for estimated nucleated cell counts. TCRdb's copy holds only in-frame clones and misses some; the assay was immunoSEQ multiplex PCR. V, J and clone size reflect that table, while D and trimming were determined from the DNA. This sample has fewer than 70,000 clones, with 80% to 90% found just once.

This clonotype was obtained from a man aged 45 to 65 with acute or convalescent COVID-19. The chain combines TRBV7-4 with TRBJ2-1; D is ambiguous. Sequencing was carried out using peripheral blood. The CDR3 bases are TGTGCCAGCACCTCCCCAAAGGCGGCGGCAAATGAGCAGTTCTTC. Residues: CASTSPKAAANEQFF. Supplemented by reference TRBV7-4 and TRBJ2-1, the full variable domain reads GAGVSQSPRYKVAKRGRDVALRCDSISGHVTLYWYRQTLGQGSEVLTYSQSDAQRDKSGRPSGRFSAERPERSVSTLKIQRTEQGDSAVYLCASTSPKAAANEQFFGPGTRLTVL.